These T cell receptor beta chains were read from a single sample in a study of CD8+ T cells in alopecia areata. Measured with immunoSEQ multiplex PCR; TCRdb has only the in-frame clones, and not every one. The data contain 160,000 or so clones, roughly 58% of them singletons. Sequenced material: CD4+ T cells sorted from blood, taken at approximately week 60, from a patient treated with tofacitinib. The receptors stem from a human donor with alopecia areata. Each CDR3 is given with its conserved first and last residue.

j_call,v_call,cdr3_aa
TRBJ2-3,TRBV25-1,CASSRGIRNTDTQYF
TRBJ1-6,TRBV20-1,CSANPGTADYF
TRBJ2-7,TRBV2,CAGGSSYEQYF
TRBJ2-5,TRBV7-3,CASSSTGETQYF
TRBJ2-7,TRBV9,CASSASTAHEQYF
TRBJ1-1,TRBV10-2,CASSKGQALEAFF
TRBJ2-3,TRBV10-3,CAVGLASDTQYF
TRBJ2-1,TRBV9,CASSSRSSGGLNEQFF
TRBJ2-5,TRBV2,CASSEGVAGGLRYF
TRBJ1-1,TRBV27,CASSRIQGLNTEAFF
TRBJ2-7,TRBV15,CATSGLQGLIPYEQYF
TRBJ2-5,TRBV15,CATSDDGEPGETQYF
TRBJ1-2,TRBV27,CASSSRGTHGYTF
TRBJ2-7,TRBV30,CAWSVFRGIRGYEQYF
TRBJ1-5,TRBV14,CASSQEGRDQPQHF
TRBJ2-2,TRBV15,CATSGVRRMLGTGELFF
TRBJ2-5,TRBV6-5,CASIGPGFQETQYF
TRBJ2-5,TRBV29-1,CSVEVETQYF
TRBJ1-4,TRBV30,CAWSPGTVREKLFF
TRBJ2-3,TRBV29-1,CSADLYTDTQYF
TRBJ1-1,TRBV6-6,CASSYYRPPGDTEAFF
TRBJ2-5,TRBV4-2,CASSRPSEAETQYF
TRBJ1-5,TRBV27,CASSSQGGNQPQHF
TRBJ1-5,TRBV18,CASSPPGTGTQPQHF
TRBJ2-1,TRBV5-6,CASSPIGGGIDNEQFF
TRBJ2-2,TRBV2,CASSTGTNTGELFF
TRBJ1-1,TRBV30,CAWSRGTTEAFF
TRBJ2-5,TRBV23-1,CARCGLIRRQETQYF
TRBJ2-3,TRBV7-9,CASSFLEITDTQYF
TRBJ2-1,TRBV14,CASSQNRANEQFF